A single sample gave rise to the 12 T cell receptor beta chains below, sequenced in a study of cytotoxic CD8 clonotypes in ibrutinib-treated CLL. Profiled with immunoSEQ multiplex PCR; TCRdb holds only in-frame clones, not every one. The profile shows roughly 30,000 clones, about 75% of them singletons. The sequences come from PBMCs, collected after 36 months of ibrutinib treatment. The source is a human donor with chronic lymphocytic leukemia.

The chain's CDR3 is CASSLWGTLEAFF. For the CDR3, the DNA is TGTGCCAGCAGCTTGTGGGGGACGCTTGAAGCTTTCTTT. The rearrangement joins TRBV5-4 to TRBJ1-1; D possibly corresponds to TRBD1 (5 bases). CDR1 and CDR2 from the germline V gene are SGHNT and YYREEE (reference sequence). The germline V and J ends were trimmed by 1 base and 7 bases, with 11 bases remaining between them. The CDR3 contains 13 residues. Based on the CDR3 plus reference TRBV5-4 and TRBJ1-1, the full variable domain is ETGVTQSPTHLIKTRGQQVTLRCSSQSGHNTVSWYQQALGQGPQFIFQYYREEENGRGNFPPRFSGLQFPNYSSELNVNALELDDSALYLCASSLWGTLEAFFGQGTRLTVV.

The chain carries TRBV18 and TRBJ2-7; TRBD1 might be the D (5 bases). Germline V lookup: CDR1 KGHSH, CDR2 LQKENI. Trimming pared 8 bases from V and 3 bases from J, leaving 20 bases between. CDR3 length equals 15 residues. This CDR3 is CASLAGAGLFYEQYF. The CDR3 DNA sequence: TGTGCCAGCCTCGCTGGGGCCGGGCTCTTCTACGAGCAGTACTTC. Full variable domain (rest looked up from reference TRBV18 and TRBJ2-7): NAGVMQNPRHLVRRRGQEARLRCSPMKGHSHVYWYRQLPEEGLKFMVYLQKENIIDESGMPKERFSAEFPKEGPSILRIQQVVRGDSAAYFCASLAGAGLFYEQYFGPGTRLTVT.

CDR3 residues: CASSQTTGHEQYF. The CDR3 DNA is TGCGCCAGCAGCCAGACGACAGGGCACGAGCAGTACTTC. The chain recombines TRBV4-1 with TRBJ2-7; the match to TRBD1 covers 7 bases. Trimming removed 3 bases from V and 5 bases from J; junction bases left unmatched: 4. The CDR3 is made up of 13 amino acids. Per the germline V gene, CDR1 is MGHRA and CDR2 is YSYEKL.

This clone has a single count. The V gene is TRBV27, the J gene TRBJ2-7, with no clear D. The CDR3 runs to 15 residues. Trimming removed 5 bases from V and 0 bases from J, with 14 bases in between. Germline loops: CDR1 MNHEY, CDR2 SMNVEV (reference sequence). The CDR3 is CASSPDWFSSYEQYF. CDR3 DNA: TGTGCCAGCAGTCCCGACTGGTTTAGCTCCTACGAGCAGTACTTC.

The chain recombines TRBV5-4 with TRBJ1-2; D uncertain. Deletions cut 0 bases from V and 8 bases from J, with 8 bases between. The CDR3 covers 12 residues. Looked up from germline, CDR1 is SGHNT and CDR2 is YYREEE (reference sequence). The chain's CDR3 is CASSLAPEGYTF. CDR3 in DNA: TGTGCCAGCAGCTTGGCCCCGGAGGGCTACACCTTC. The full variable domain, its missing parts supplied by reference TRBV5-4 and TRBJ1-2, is ETGVTQSPTHLIKTRGQQVTLRCSSQSGHNTVSWYQQALGQGPQFIFQYYREEENGRGNFPPRFSGLQFPNYSSELNVNALELDDSALYLCASSLAPEGYTFGSGTRLTVV.

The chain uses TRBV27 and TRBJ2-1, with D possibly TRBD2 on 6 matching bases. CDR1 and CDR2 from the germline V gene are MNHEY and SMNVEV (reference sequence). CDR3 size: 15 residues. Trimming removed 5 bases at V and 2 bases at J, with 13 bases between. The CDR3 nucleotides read TGTGCCAGCAGTCCCGCCCGGACTACCTACAATGAGCAGTTCTTC. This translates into CASSPARTTYNEQFF.

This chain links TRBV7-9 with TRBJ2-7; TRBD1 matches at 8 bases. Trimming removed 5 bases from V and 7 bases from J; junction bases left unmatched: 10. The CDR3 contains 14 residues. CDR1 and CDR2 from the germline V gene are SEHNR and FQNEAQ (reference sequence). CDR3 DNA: TGTGCCAGCAGCGGAGGACAGGGTTACTCAGAGCAGTACTTC. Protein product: CASSGGQGYSEQYF.

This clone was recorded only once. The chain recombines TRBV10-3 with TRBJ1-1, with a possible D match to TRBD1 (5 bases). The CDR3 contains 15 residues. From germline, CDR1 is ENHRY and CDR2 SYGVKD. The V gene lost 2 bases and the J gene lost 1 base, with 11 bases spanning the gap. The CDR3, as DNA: TGTGCCATCAGTGAGGCAGGACAAAGGAACACTGAAGCTTTCTTT. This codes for CAISEAGQRNTEAFF.

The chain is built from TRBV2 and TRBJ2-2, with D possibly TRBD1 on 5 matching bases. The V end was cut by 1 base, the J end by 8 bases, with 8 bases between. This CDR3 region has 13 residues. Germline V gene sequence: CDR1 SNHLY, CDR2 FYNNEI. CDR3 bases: TGTGCCAGCAGTGAAGGGGGCGGAGGGGAGCTGTTTTTT. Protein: CASSEGGGGELFF. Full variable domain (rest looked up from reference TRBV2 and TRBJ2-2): EPEVTQTPSHQVTQMGQEVILRCVPISNHLYFYWYRQILGQKVEFLVSFYNNEISEKSEIFDDQFSVERPDGSNFTLKIRSTKLEDSAMYFCASSEGGGGELFFGEGSRLTVL.

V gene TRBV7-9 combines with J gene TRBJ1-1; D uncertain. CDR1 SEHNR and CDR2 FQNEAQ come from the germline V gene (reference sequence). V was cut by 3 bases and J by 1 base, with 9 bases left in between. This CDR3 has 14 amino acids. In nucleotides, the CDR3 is TGTGCCAGCAGCTTCTCTCCCGCGAACACTGAAGCTTTCTTT. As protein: CASSFSPANTEAFF. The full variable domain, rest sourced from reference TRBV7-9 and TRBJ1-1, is DTGVSQNPRHKITKRGQNVTFRCDPISEHNRLYWYRQTLGQGPEFLTYFQNEAQLEKSRLLSDRFSAERPKGSFSTLEIQRTEQGDSAMYLCASSFSPANTEAFFGQGTRLTVV.

Here the CDR3 DNA reads TGCGCCAGCAGCTCCAGTCACCTGAACACTGAAGCTTTCTTT. Protein sequence: CASSSSHLNTEAFF. The chain links TRBV4-1 to TRBJ1-1, with unresolved D. The CDR3 totals 14 residues. Trimming pared 5 bases from V and 0 bases from J, leaving 10 bases between. The germline V gene has CDR1 MGHRA and CDR2 YSYEKL.

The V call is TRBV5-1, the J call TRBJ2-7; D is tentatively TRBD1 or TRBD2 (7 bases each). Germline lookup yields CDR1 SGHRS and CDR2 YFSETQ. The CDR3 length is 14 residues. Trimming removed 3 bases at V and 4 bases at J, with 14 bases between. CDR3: CASSSWGGQYEQYF. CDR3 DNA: TGCGCCAGCAGCTCCTGGGGGGGACAGTACGAGCAGTACTTC.